Each of the 2 T cell receptor beta chains below was sequenced from the same sample in a study of Tregs in tolerant kidney transplant recipients. The data were produced by immunoSEQ multiplex PCR, yet TCRdb's version contains in-frame clones alone and is incomplete. The data show about 66,000 clones, roughly 92% seen once. The material was CD8+ T cells from blood, obtained before the transplant. Receptor source: a human donor who received a combined kidney and bone marrow transplant.

V usage is TRBV7-2 and J usage is TRBJ2-7; D is perhaps TRBD2 (7 bases). CDR1 and CDR2 (germline): SGHTA, FQGNSA. The CDR3 has 13 amino acids. Trimming shortened V by 5 bases and J by 6 bases, and 14 bases separated the two germline ends. CDR3 loop: CASSHWGGIEQYF. The CDR3 DNA sequence: TGTGCCAGCAGCCATTGGGGGGGCATCGAGCAGTACTTC.

This chain joins TRBV7-2 and TRBJ1-1; possible D gene TRBD1, 6 bases. Germline V gene lookup returns CDR1 SGHTA and CDR2 FQGNSA. The CDR3 is made up of 12 amino acids. V was clipped by 4 bases and J by 11 bases, with 14 bases between them. The CDR3 sequence: CASSSMDRVAFF. The CDR3 DNA reads as TGTGCCAGCAGCTCGATGGACAGAGTTGCTTTCTTT.